These 28 T cell receptor beta chains came from one sample sequenced in a study of molecular identifiers for immune sequencing clone quantification. TCRdb re-analysed the PCR reads in MiXCR, keeping a single row per CDR3 protein. Of around 480,000 distinct CDR3 sequences in the sample, about 20% are singletons; the top ten hold about 0.78%. The sequencing sample was made of naive CD8+ T cells from blood, with Jurkat cell RNA spiked in. As to subset: FACS-sorted CD8+CD4-CCR7+CD45RA+ naive T cells. Receptor source: a human donor in good health. Some libraries in this study had Jurkat cell RNA spiked in.

This clonotype has more than one count but fewer than ten. The chain has TRBV12-3 or TRBV12-4 and TRBJ2-5, with D possibly being TRBD1 or TRBD2 (5 bases each). The CDR3 runs 14 residues. Trimming left V 3 bases short and J 3 bases short, with 11 bases between. CDR3 amino acids: CASSFGTGKETQYF. In nucleotides, the CDR3 is TGTGCCAGCAGTTTCGGGACGGGAAAAGAGACCCAGTACTTC.

The table lists this clonotype with many counts. V and J are TRBV28 and TRBJ2-3; weak D call: TRBD1 (5 bases). Germline V gene lookup returns CDR1 MDHEN and CDR2 SYDVKM. The CDR3 loop spans 15 amino acids. Trimming cost V 3 bases and J 4 bases, with 14 bases left between them. For the CDR3, the DNA is TGTGCCAGCAGTTTGGGCAGGGTAATGTCAGATACGCAGTATTTT. Translation: CASSLGRVMSDTQYF.

This clonotype was observed many times. V gene TRBV13 combines with J gene TRBJ2-2, with unresolved D. Germline V gives CDR1 PRHDT, CDR2 FYEKMQ (reference sequence). This CDR3 is built from 13 residues. V gave up 2 bases and J gave up 6 bases, with 7 bases separating them. CDR3 sequence reads: CASSLNLAGELFF. The CDR3 nucleotides are TGTGCCAGCAGCTTAAATCTGGCCGGGGAGCTGTTTTTT.

The V gene is TRBV5-6, the J gene TRBJ1-2, with D perhaps matching TRBD1 (5 bases). Trimming pared 4 bases from V and 8 bases from J, leaving 15 bases between. The CDR3 is made up of 13 amino acids. The V gene's germline CDR1 is SGHDT and CDR2 YYEEEE. CDR3 region: CASSPPGIWGYTF. The CDR3 coding sequence is TGTGCCAGCAGCCCCCCAGGGATCTGGGGCTACACCTTC.

This clonotype was detected a few times. CDR3 region: CSARDAGQPYYEQYF. The CDR3 region has the DNA TGCAGTGCTAGAGATGCGGGGCAGCCGTACTACGAGCAGTACTTC. The rearrangement links TRBV20-1 to TRBJ2-7, with D possibly matching TRBD2 (6 bases). The V gene lost 0 bases and the J gene lost 3 bases, with 15 bases spanning the gap. The CDR3 sequence is 15 residues long. Germline CDR1 and CDR2: DFQATT and SNEGSKA (reference sequence).

As regards this clonotype: Since a much larger clone is just one base distant, this may be a read error. This chain links TRBV7-2 with TRBJ2-1, with D unclear. The CDR3 is 13 residues long. The V gene lost 1 base and the J gene lost 7 bases, with 8 bases spanning the gap. CDR1 SGHTA and CDR2 FQGNSA come from the germline V gene. DNA for the CDR3: TGTGCCAGCAGCTTAGGTTCAACTAATGAGCAGTTCTTC. Translated: CASSLGSTNEQFF.

This clonotype showed up many times. The chain employs TRBV27 and TRBJ2-5, with 10 nucleotides matching TRBD1. The germline CDR1 and CDR2 sequences are MNHEY and SMNVEV (reference sequence). This CDR3 is built from 15 residues. The V and J ends lost 5 bases and 4 bases, in that order; junction bases with no gene match: 7. CDR3 nucleotide sequence: TGTGCCAGCAGTCTCGGACAGGGGGAAGGAGAGACCCAGTACTTC. The encoded protein is CASSLGQGEGETQYF.

This clonotype has ten or more counts. The V and J genes are TRBV12-3 or TRBV12-4 and TRBJ2-5; TRBD1 matches 10 bases. Unmatched junction bases numbered 6, after V lost 5 bases and J lost 0 bases. There are 16 residues in the CDR3. DNA for the CDR3: TGTGCCAGCAGTCCGGACAGGGGGAACAACCAAGAGACCCAGTACTTC. It codes for CASSPDRGNNQETQYF.

This clonotype was recorded at least ten times. The chain joins TRBV6-5 to TRBJ2-3; D is tentatively TRBD1 or TRBD2 (5 bases each). CDR3 length equals 14 residues. V shed 9 bases and J shed 6 bases, with 19 bases lying between them. Per germline, CDR1 MNHEY and CDR2 SVGAGI. The CDR3 nucleotides read TGTGCCAGTGAGGGGTCGGGTCCGGCGGATACGCAGTATTTT. Encoded protein: CASEGSGPADTQYF.

This clonotype was counted many times. Here the CDR3 reads CASRLPLSIEAFF. The CDR3 DNA follows: TGTGCCAGCAGGCTCCCCCTCTCTATTGAAGCTTTCTTT. V usage is TRBV28 and J usage is TRBJ1-1; D not resolved. The V end was cut by 6 bases, the J end by 7 bases, with 15 bases between. This CDR3 has 13 amino acids. Looked up from germline, CDR1 is MDHEN and CDR2 is SYDVKM.

Concerning this clonotype itself: A single base separates this from a much larger clone, so it may be a read error. V is TRBV4-1 and J is TRBJ2-7, with D perhaps given as TRBD1 or TRBD2 (5 bases each). There are 14 residues in the CDR3. CDR1 and CDR2 (germline): MGHRA, YSYEKL. The CDR3 here is CAGSPGTAHYEQYF. The CDR3 coding sequence is TGCGCCGGCAGCCCCGGGACCGCGCACTACGAGCAGTACTTC.

The chain uses TRBV19 and TRBJ2-2; possible D gene TRBD1, 6 bases. CDR1 and CDR2 (germline): LNHDA, SQIVND (reference sequence). The V gene lost 2 bases and the J gene lost 0 bases, with 13 bases spanning the gap. CDR3 length: 17 amino acids. The chain's CDR3 is CASSIPTGRSNTGELFF. The CDR3 nucleotides read TGTGCCAGTAGTATACCAACAGGGAGATCGAACACCGGGGAGCTGTTTTTT.

The genes are TRBV12-3 or TRBV12-4 and TRBJ1-3; D unresolved. This CDR3 is 15 amino acids long. Trimming removed 2 bases at V and 2 bases at J, with 10 bases between. CDR3 nucleotides: TGTGCCAGCAGTTTATCCCCGGGGACTGGAAACACCATATATTTT. Translated: CASSLSPGTGNTIYF.

In nucleotides, the CDR3 is TGTGCCAGCAGCACCCGCCGGCAGGGATTAGGTGAAAAACTGTTTTTT. It is translated as CASSTRRQGLGEKLFF. This chain links TRBV14 with TRBJ1-4, with D possibly being TRBD1 (5 bases). Germline CDR1 and CDR2: SGHDN and FVKESK. The CDR3 loop spans 16 amino acids. Trimming left V 5 bases short and J 7 bases short, with 20 bases between. The full variable domain, with the rest looked up from reference TRBV14 and TRBJ1-4, is EAGVTQFPSHSVIEKGQTVTLRCDPISGHDNLYWYRRVMGKEIKFLLHFVKESKQDESGMPNNRFLAERTGGTYSTLKVQPAELEDSGVYFCASSTRRQGLGEKLFFGSGTQLSVL.

This clonotype was seen a few times. The chain has TRBV2 and TRBJ1-1; TRBD1 agrees at 11 bases. CDR3 length: 16 amino acids. V dropped 4 bases and J dropped 1; count of bases not matched to a gene: 5. Germline V gene data show CDR1 as SNHLY and CDR2 as FYNNEI. In nucleotides, the CDR3 is TGTGCCAGCAGTGGGACAGGGGGCATCGGGAACACTGAAGCTTTCTTT. Protein: CASSGTGGIGNTEAFF.

The chain couples TRBV9 to TRBJ1-4; no clear D. This CDR3 is 16 amino acids long. Trimming removed 0 bases at V and 0 bases at J, with 9 bases between. The germline V gene has CDR1 SGDLS and CDR2 YYNGEE. The CDR3, as DNA: TGTGCCAGCAGCGTAGGGGCGCAGGCAACTAATGAAAAACTGTTTTTT. Its translation: CASSVGAQATNEKLFF. Variable domain in full (rest from reference TRBV9 and TRBJ1-4): DSGVTQTPKHLITATGQRVTLRCSPRSGDLSVYWYQQSLDQGLQFLIQYYNGEERAKGNILERFSAQQFPDLHSELNLSSLELGDSALYFCASSVGAQATNEKLFFGSGTQLSVL.

Comments on this clonotype: Being one base from a much bigger clone, this may be a read error. The DNA for the CDR3 is TGTGCCGGCAGTTACGTCCCGGTCACAGATACGCAGTATTTT. Its protein product is CAGSYVPVTDTQYF. The rearrangement joins TRBV6-5 to TRBJ2-3; D is uncertain. The germline CDR1 and CDR2 sequences are MNHEY and SVGAGI. This CDR3 region has 14 residues.

With regard to this clonotype: This may be a read error: a much more frequent sequence differs by one nucleotide. The chain carries TRBV5-4 and TRBJ1-2, with TRBD1 as a possible D gene (5 bases). The germline CDR1 and CDR2 sequences are SGHNT and YYREEE (reference sequence). The length of the CDR3 is 16 residues. CDR3 amino acids: CGSSLDLYRTNYGYTF. CDR3 nucleotide sequence: TGTGGCAGCAGCTTGGACCTCTACAGGACTAACTATGGCTACACCTTC.

Many counts were recorded for this clonotype. The gene calls are TRBV7-9 and TRBJ1-4, with D perhaps matching TRBD1 (5 bases). Germline CDR1 is SEHNR and CDR2 is FQNEAQ (reference sequence). Trimming stripped 5 bases from V and 8 bases from J, with 18 bases between. There are 15 residues in the CDR3. The CDR3 DNA is TGTGCCAGCAGCCCAGACAGAGGAATAAAAGAAAAACTGTTTTTT. This encodes CASSPDRGIKEKLFF.

The chain links TRBV27 to TRBJ2-3, with unresolved D. Germline V lookup: CDR1 MNHEY, CDR2 SMNVEV (reference sequence). The length of the CDR3 is 15 residues. The germline V and J ends were trimmed by 5 bases and 1 base, with 13 bases remaining between them. The CDR3 nucleotides are TGTGCCAGCAGTCGTACTCGTGCGGGCACAGATACGCAGTATTTT. It specifies CASSRTRAGTDTQYF.

This clonotype was seen more than once but under ten times. The chain has TRBV12-3 or TRBV12-4 and TRBJ2-5, with D perhaps matching TRBD2 (7 bases). Trimming cost V 5 bases and J 2 bases, with 18 bases left between them. This CDR3 has 16 residues. DNA for the CDR3: TGTGCCAGCAGTAACCCCAAGGGGGGGGATCAAGAGACCCAGTACTTC. Translation: CASSNPKGGDQETQYF.

V and J are TRBV7-6 and TRBJ1-4; D might be TRBD1 (6 bases). CDR3 length: 13 amino acids. V was clipped by 0 bases and J by 10 bases, with 9 bases between them. Germline-derived CDR1 and CDR2 are SGHVS and FNYEAQ. CDR3: CASSLADRGKLFF. The DNA of the CDR3 is TGTGCCAGCAGCTTAGCGGACAGAGGAAAACTGTTTTTT.

This clonotype showed up many times. This chain links TRBV12-3 or TRBV12-4 with TRBJ2-7, with 7 bases that match TRBD2. The V and J ends lost 5 bases and 2 bases, in that order; junction bases with no gene match: 6. The CDR3 loop spans 14 amino acids. The DNA of the CDR3 is TGTGCCAGCAGTCCAACGGCGGGGGCCTACGAGCAGTACTTC. Residues: CASSPTAGAYEQYF.

For this clonotype: Just one base apart from a much larger clone, this may be a read error. The V call is TRBV3-1, the J call TRBJ1-1; tentatively, D is TRBD1 (6 bases). V dropped 3 bases and J dropped 0 bases, with 11 bases sitting between them. The CDR3 contains 15 residues. Germline V gene sequence: CDR1 LGHDT, CDR2 YNNKEL (reference sequence). As DNA, the CDR3 is TGTGCCAGCAGCCATCCGGGACACGTGAACACTGAAGCTTTCTTT. Its translation: CASSHPGHVNTEAFF. Full variable domain (missing parts from reference TRBV3-1 and TRBJ1-1): DTAVSQTPKYLVTQMGNDKSIKCEQNLGHDTMYWYKQDSKKFLKIMFSYNNKELIINETVPNRFSPKSPDKAHLNLHINSLELGDSAVYFCASSHPGHVNTEAFFGQGTRLTVV.

Concerning this clonotype itself: This may arise from a read error, as a much more abundant clone is one base away. The V and J genes are TRBV29-1 and TRBJ1-3, with D possibly being TRBD1 (5 bases). From germline, CDR1 is SQVTM and CDR2 ANQGSEA. This CDR3 has 14 residues. Here the CDR3 reads CSTYRRNSGNTIHF. The CDR3 DNA follows: TGCAGCACCTACAGGAGGAACTCTGGAAACACCATACATTTT. Full variable domain (outside the CDR3, taken from reference TRBV29-1 and TRBJ1-3): SAVISQKPSRDICQRGTSLTIQCQVDSQVTMMFWYRQQPGQSLTLIATANQGSEATYESGFVIDKFPISRPNLTFSTLTVSNMSPEDSSIYLCSTYRRNSGNTIHFGEGSWLTVV.

The sample holds a few counts of this clonotype. This chain uses TRBV7-6 with TRBJ1-6; TRBD1 is a possible D gene (6 bases). Trimming pared 4 bases from V and 7 bases from J, leaving 11 bases between. The CDR3 runs to 14 residues. Germline lookup yields CDR1 SGHVS and CDR2 FNYEAQ. The CDR3 reads CASSSLDRNSPLHF. CDR3 bases: TGTGCCAGCAGCTCCCTCGACAGGAATTCACCCCTCCACTTT.

The table lists this clonotype with a few counts. The rearrangement joins TRBV5-6 to TRBJ2-5; weak D call: TRBD1 (6 bases). V lost 0 bases and J 3 bases, leaving 18 bases between the germline ends. In germline, CDR1 is SGHDT, CDR2 YYEEEE. The CDR3 runs 17 residues. The CDR3 DNA reads TGTGCCAGCAGCTTGGCCGGCTGGCAGGGGAAGGAAGAGACCCAGTACTTC. Translation: CASSLAGWQGKEETQYF.

The CDR3 is CASSPEIGQGKEKLFF. The CDR3 DNA reads TGTGCCAGCAGCCCAGAAATAGGACAGGGGAAGGAAAAACTGTTTTTT. The genes are TRBV7-6 and TRBJ1-4; TRBD1 matches at 9 bases. Germline lookup yields CDR1 SGHVS and CDR2 FNYEAQ. The CDR3 runs 16 residues. Trimming took 5 bases from V and 8 from J; bases not matched to a gene: 12.